A selection of T cell receptor beta chains follows, all from one sample in a study of control samples from healthy donors and cancer patients. The table came from immunoSEQ multiplex PCR; TCRdb's copy has only in-frame clones and leaves some out. The sample lists 110,000 or so clones; roughly 90% were seen once. The sequenced sample consisted of blood. The receptors derive from a woman in her forties or fifties in good health. The CDR3 runs from the conserved cysteine through the conserved F or W. The D gene is left open where the match is weak. Clone size is shown for a subset of rows, as once, few, many or a class of expanded clone.

D: -
V: TRBV7-9
J: TRBJ2-3
size: -
CDR3: CASRGIHDTQYF
DNA: TGTGCCAGCAGGGGGATACATGATACGCAGTATTTT

D: -
V: TRBV7-2
J: TRBJ1-1
size: -
CDR3: CASRPTREGAEAFF
DNA: TGTGCCAGCAGGCCAACAAGGGAGGGAGCTGAAGCTTTCTTT

D: -
V: TRBV11-3
J: TRBJ2-1
size: -
CDR3: CASSSTGAYNEQFF
DNA: TGTGCCAGCAGCTCAACGGGGGCCTACAATGAGCAGTTCTTC

D: -
V: TRBV30
J: TRBJ1-2
size: -
CDR3: CAWSEGVGGYTF
DNA: TGTGCCTGGAGCGAGGGGGTTGGGGGCTACACCTTC

D: -
V: TRBV20-1
J: TRBJ1-1
size: -
CDR3: CSARGHTEAFF
DNA: TGCAGTGCTAGAGGACACACTGAAGCTTTCTTT

D: -
V: TRBV7-9
J: TRBJ1-5
size: -
CDR3: CASSPGGWPQHF
DNA: TGTGCCAGCAGCCCGGGGGGCTGGCCCCAGCATTTT

D: -
V: TRBV6-5
J: TRBJ2-1
size: -
CDR3: CASSYSGYAEQFF
DNA: TGTGCCAGCAGTTACTCGGGGTACGCTGAGCAGTTCTTC

D: -
V: TRBV5-1
J: TRBJ2-2
size: -
CDR3: CASSLPGELFF
DNA: TGCGCCAGCAGCCTACCCGGGGAGCTGTTTTTT

D: TRBD1
V: TRBV14
J: TRBJ2-2
size: few
CDR3: CASSLQDRLRTGELFF
DNA: TGTGCCAGCAGTCTTCAGGACAGGTTGCGAACCGGGGAGCTGTTTTTT

D: -
V: TRBV18
J: TRBJ1-5
size: -
CDR3: CASSRDGGNQPQHF
DNA: TGTGCCAGCTCCCGGGACGGAGGAAATCAGCCCCAGCATTTT

D: TRBD2
V: TRBV9
J: TRBJ2-2
size: -
CDR3: CASSVTGTSGAGELFF
DNA: TGTGCCAGCAGCGTAACCGGGACTAGCGGGGCCGGGGAGCTGTTTTTT

D: TRBD1
V: TRBV27
J: TRBJ1-1
size: once
CDR3: CASKLTGTGGIEAFF
DNA: TGTGCCAGCAAACTGACCGGGACAGGGGGAATTGAAGCTTTCTTT

D: -
V: TRBV18
J: TRBJ2-2
size: -
CDR3: CASSPPARGLNAVTGELFF
DNA: TGTGCCAGCTCACCACCTGCACGGGGCCTCAATGCGGTGACCGGGGAGCTGTTTTTT

D: TRBD2
V: TRBV4-3
J: TRBJ2-1
size: -
CDR3: CASSQDIRGRNNEQFF
DNA: TGCGCCAGCAGCCAAGATATTCGCGGGAGGAACAATGAGCAGTTCTTC

D: -
V: TRBV27
J: TRBJ1-6
size: -
CDR3: CASSLQGYSPLHF
DNA: TGTGCCAGCAGTCTACAGGGCTATTCACCCCTCCACTTT

D: TRBD2
V: TRBV6-5
J: TRBJ2-1
size: -
CDR3: CASSYSGGDNEQFF
DNA: TGTGCCAGCAGTTATAGCGGGGGGGACAATGAGCAGTTCTTC

D: TRBD2
V: TRBV2
J: TRBJ2-7
size: few
CDR3: CASIMEGAGESEQYF
DNA: TGTGCCAGCATAATGGAAGGAGCGGGGGAAAGCGAGCAGTACTTC

D: -
V: TRBV24-1
J: TRBJ2-2
size: -
CDR3: CATETSNTGELFF
DNA: TGTGCCACGGAGACTAGTAACACCGGGGAGCTGTTTTTT

D: -
V: TRBV7-3
J: TRBJ2-2
size: once
CDR3: CASSSNTTRAGYNTGELFF
DNA: TGTGCCAGCAGCTCAAACACCACCCGGGCGGGATACAATACCGGGGAGCTGTTTTTT

D: TRBD2
V: TRBV29-1
J: TRBJ2-3
size: -
CDR3: CSVGLAGGTDTQYF
DNA: TGCAGCGTTGGACTAGCCGGGGGCACAGATACGCAGTATTTT

D: TRBD1
V: TRBV6-5
J: TRBJ1-4
size: -
CDR3: CASSYSREGAREKLFF
DNA: TGTGCCAGCAGTTATTCGAGGGAGGGGGCCAGGGAAAAACTGTTTTTT

D: -
V: TRBV5-1
J: TRBJ2-3
size: once
CDR3: CASSRPPTDTQYF
DNA: TGCGCCAGCAGCCGACCCCCAACAGATACGCAGTATTTT

D: -
V: TRBV29-1
J: TRBJ2-1
size: -
CDR3: CSTWDLDVYNEQFF
DNA: TGCAGCACCTGGGACCTTGATGTATACAATGAGCAGTTCTTC

D: -
V: TRBV18
J: TRBJ1-4
size: once
CDR3: CASSPGSGEKLFF
DNA: TGTGCCAGCTCACCAGGGTCGGGAGAAAAACTGTTTTTT

D: -
V: TRBV7-2
J: TRBJ1-2
size: -
CDR3: CASSLQGNYGYTF
DNA: TGTGCCAGCAGCTTACAGGGGAACTATGGCTACACCTTC

D: TRBD1
V: TRBV7-3
J: TRBJ1-6
size: -
CDR3: CASSARSGGLDNSPLHF
DNA: TGTGCCAGCAGCGCCCGATCAGGGGGTTTGGATAATTCACCCCTCCACTTT

D: -
V: TRBV7-3
J: TRBJ1-6
size: -
CDR3: CASSLMAEHNSPLHF
DNA: TGTGCCAGCAGCTTAATGGCAGAACATAATTCACCCCTCCACTTT

D: -
V: TRBV7-3
J: TRBJ2-2
size: -
CDR3: CASSFRPPGALRPGELFF
DNA: TGTGCCAGCAGCTTCCGCCCCCCCGGCGCGCTCCGTCCGGGGGAGCTGTTTTTT

D: TRBD2
V: TRBV12-3/TRBV12-4
J: TRBJ2-3
size: -
CDR3: CASSLAGPDTQYF
DNA: TGTGCCAGCAGCCTAGCGGGGCCAGATACGCAGTATTTT

D: -
V: TRBV2
J: TRBJ2-5
size: -
CDR3: CATGGGGVGTQYF
DNA: TGTGCCACTGGAGGCGGGGGCGTTGGGACCCAGTACTTC

D: -
V: TRBV29-1
J: TRBJ1-4
size: -
CDR3: CSVEDPIPGGSEKLFF
DNA: TGCAGCGTTGAAGACCCCATCCCCGGGGGAAGTGAAAAACTGTTTTTT

D: -
V: TRBV30
J: TRBJ2-5
size: -
CDR3: CAWSVQETQYF
DNA: TGTGCCTGGAGTGTACAAGAGACCCAGTACTTC

D: -
V: TRBV12-3/TRBV12-4
J: TRBJ1-1
size: many
CDR3: CASSLFSNTEAFF
DNA: TGTGCCAGCAGTTTATTTTCGAACACTGAAGCTTTCTTT

D: -
V: TRBV5-1
J: TRBJ1-6
size: once
CDR3: CASSLQGISYNSPLHF
DNA: TGCGCCAGCAGCTTACAGGGTATTTCCTATAATTCACCCCTCCACTTT

D: TRBD1
V: TRBV11-2
J: TRBJ1-3
size: -
CDR3: CASRFTGGSGNTIYF
DNA: TGTGCCAGCAGATTTACAGGGGGCTCTGGAAACACCATATATTTT

D: TRBD2
V: TRBV28
J: TRBJ2-5
size: once
CDR3: CASSSWTSGRGETQYF
DNA: TGTGCCAGCAGCTCTTGGACTAGCGGGAGGGGAGAGACCCAGTACTTC

D: -
V: TRBV29-1
J: TRBJ1-2
size: -
CDR3: CSVGTQVYYGYTF
DNA: TGCAGCGTTGGGACTCAAGTATACTATGGCTACACCTTC

D: -
V: TRBV7-2
J: TRBJ2-3
size: -
CDR3: CASSLFGRDRSSTDTQYF
DNA: TGTGCCAGCAGCTTATTCGGAAGAGATAGATCTAGCACAGATACGCAGTATTTT

D: -
V: TRBV19
J: TRBJ2-1
size: -
CDR3: CASSIIGLRYNEQFF
DNA: TGTGCCAGTAGTATTATTGGACTACGCTACAATGAGCAGTTCTTC

D: TRBD2
V: TRBV10-1
J: TRBJ2-1
size: -
CDR3: CASSERGLAYERGNEQFF
DNA: TGCGCCAGCAGTGAGCGGGGACTAGCCTACGAGAGAGGGAATGAGCAGTTCTTC

D: -
V: TRBV4-1
J: TRBJ2-4
size: -
CDR3: CATGTQNIQYF
DNA: TGCGCCACCGGGACTCAAAACATTCAGTACTTC

D: TRBD2
V: TRBV6-2/TRBV6-3
J: TRBJ2-5
size: -
CDR3: CASSYLGRSQYF
DNA: TGTGCCAGCAGTTACCTCGGGAGGTCCCAGTACTTC

D: -
V: TRBV4-1
J: TRBJ1-1
size: -
CDR3: CASSQGTATYKMNTEAFF
DNA: TGCGCCAGCAGCCAAGGGACAGCGACCTACAAAATGAACACTGAAGCTTTCTTT

D: TRBD1
V: TRBV29-1
J: TRBJ2-1
size: -
CDR3: CSVRQGSEQFF
DNA: TGCAGCGTTCGACAGGGGTCTGAGCAGTTCTTC

D: -
V: TRBV7-2
J: TRBJ1-4
size: -
CDR3: CASSSPRVLREKLFF
DNA: TGTGCCAGCAGCTCTCCCAGGGTATTAAGGGAAAAACTGTTTTTT

D: TRBD2
V: TRBV14
J: TRBJ2-1
size: -
CDR3: CASSPSQRGPGFF
DNA: TGTGCCAGCAGCCCATCCCAGCGGGGACCCGGGTTCTTC